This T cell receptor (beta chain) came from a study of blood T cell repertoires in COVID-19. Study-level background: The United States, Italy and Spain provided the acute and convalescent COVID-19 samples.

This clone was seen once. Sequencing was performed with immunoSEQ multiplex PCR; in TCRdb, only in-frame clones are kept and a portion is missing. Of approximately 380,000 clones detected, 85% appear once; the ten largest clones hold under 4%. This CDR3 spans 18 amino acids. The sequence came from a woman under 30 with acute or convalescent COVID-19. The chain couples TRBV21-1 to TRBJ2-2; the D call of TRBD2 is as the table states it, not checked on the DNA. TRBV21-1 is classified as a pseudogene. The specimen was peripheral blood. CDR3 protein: CASSKDLSTSKNTGELFF. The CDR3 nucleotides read TGTGCCAGCAGCAAAGACCTTTCTACTAGTAAGAACACCGGGGAGCTGTTTTTT.